The next 19 T cell receptor beta chains were all read from a single sample in a study of post-analysis software for immune sequencing data. Study-wide results and limits: About five TRBV segments occurring more often in patients than controls included TRBV5-6, TRBV5-1 and TRBV20-1.

Unique-molecular-identifier-tagged TCR beta cDNA libraries were used. MiXCR, applied by TCRdb to the PCR reads, yields one record per CDR3 protein. The sample lists about 570,000 distinct CDR3 sequences; around a third were seen once. Antigen specificity for these receptors is unknown. Sequencing was performed on blood. The receptors derive from a girl between 2 and 17 years old with multiple sclerosis.

This clonotype turned up a few times. The CDR3 region is CASSQGVDTQYF. The CDR3 bases are TGCGCCAGCAGCCAAGGGGTAGATACGCAGTATTTT. The rearrangement joins TRBV4-1 to TRBJ2-3; D remains unclear. Deletions cut 1 base from V and 5 bases from J, with 4 bases between. The CDR3 runs 12 residues. Germline CDR1 MGHRA, CDR2 YSYEKL.

This clonotype was observed many times. V and J are TRBV10-3 and TRBJ2-7; D call uncertain. CDR3 length: 11 residues. V was clipped by 3 bases and J by 4 bases, with 4 bases between them. Looked up from germline, CDR1 is ENHRY and CDR2 is SYGVKD. The CDR3 bases are TGTGCCATCAGTGAAAGGTACGAGCAGTACTTC. Its protein is CAISERYEQYF.

The CDR3 DNA reads TGTGCCAGCAGTTTCTCAACCCGGACTAGCTACTACGAGCAGTACTTC. Protein product: CASSFSTRTSYYEQYF. The rearrangement links TRBV28 to TRBJ2-7; 8 bases agree with TRBD2. This CDR3 is built from 16 residues. Germline CDR1 MDHEN, CDR2 SYDVKM. V lost 3 bases and J lost 3; bases outside the gene matches: 10.

This clonotype was recorded a few times. The gene calls are TRBV9 and TRBJ2-3, with D maybe TRBD2 (6 bases). CDR3 length: 16 residues. Germline-derived CDR1 and CDR2 are SGDLS and YYNGEE. The V end was cut by 3 bases, the J end by 6 bases, with 20 bases between. CDR3 residues: CASSANSGLRADTQYF. The CDR3 DNA reads as TGTGCCAGCAGCGCTAATTCGGGACTTCGTGCGGATACGCAGTATTTT.

The rearrangement links TRBV12-3 or TRBV12-4 to TRBJ2-2, with 9 bases matching TRBD1. The V gene end was trimmed by 8 bases and the J gene end by 3 bases; junction bases not matched to a gene: 10. The CDR3 runs 16 residues. This chain's CDR3 is CASGRRTGVDTGELFF. The CDR3 nucleotides read TGTGCCAGCGGACGACGGACAGGGGTGGACACCGGGGAGCTGTTTTTT.

CDR3 protein: CAIQGVGGYTF. CDR3 in DNA: TGTGCCATCCAAGGGGTTGGCGGCTACACCTTC. The chain carries TRBV10-3 and TRBJ1-2; possible D gene TRBD1, 5 bases. CDR1 is ENHRY, CDR2 SYGVKD, per germline. This CDR3 is built from 11 residues. V was shortened by 8 bases and J by 8 bases, with 12 bases between the two germline ends.

This clonotype has a handful of counts. The chain is built from TRBV18 and TRBJ1-2, with a weak D call TRBD1 (5 bases). V was pared by 1 base and J by 5 bases, with 14 bases between. The germline V gene encodes CDR1 KGHSH and CDR2 LQKENI. The CDR3 spans 15 residues. The CDR3 here is CASSPRGNGAYGYTF. CDR3 bases: TGTGCCAGCTCACCACGGGGGAACGGGGCGTATGGCTACACCTTC.

V gene TRBV13 combines with J gene TRBJ2-1, with 8 bases aligning to TRBD1. CDR1 PRHDT and CDR2 FYEKMQ come from the germline V gene (reference sequence). Trimming cost V 5 bases and J 8 bases; bases outside gene matches: 11. This CDR3 has 15 amino acids. CDR3 in amino acids: CASSVNGQGPDEQFF. The CDR3 DNA reads as TGTGCCAGCAGCGTTAATGGACAGGGTCCCGATGAGCAGTTCTTC.

This clonotype was found a few times. V usage is TRBV9 and J usage is TRBJ1-5; D is undetermined. V was clipped by 0 bases and J by 6 bases, with 13 bases between them. CDR3 length: 15 amino acids. CDR1 SGDLS and CDR2 YYNGEE come from the germline V gene. The CDR3 bases are TGTGCCAGCAGCGTAGCTCCCGGGTTGGGTCAGCCCCAGCATTTT. It yields the protein CASSVAPGLGQPQHF. Supplemented by reference TRBV9 and TRBJ1-5, the full variable domain reads DSGVTQTPKHLITATGQRVTLRCSPRSGDLSVYWYQQSLDQGLQFLIQYYNGEERAKGNILERFSAQQFPDLHSELNLSSLELGDSALYFCASSVAPGLGQPQHFGDGTRLSIL.

V usage is TRBV20-1 and J usage is TRBJ1-2; TRBD1 aligns across 10 bases. V trimming: 4 bases; J trimming: 2 bases; junction bases outside the gene matches: 4. The CDR3 consists of 14 residues. Germline lookup yields CDR1 DFQATT and CDR2 SNEGSKA (reference sequence). CDR3 DNA sequence: TGCAGTGCTAATGGACAGGGGGGAAACTATGGCTACACCTTC. Encoded protein: CSANGQGGNYGYTF.

In its sample, this clonotype was seen a few times. This sequence joins TRBV20-1 and TRBJ2-3; TRBD2 matches 7 bases. The CDR3 is made up of 14 amino acids. V lost 6 bases to trimming and J lost 6 bases; unmatched junction nucleotides: 12. The germline V gene has CDR1 DFQATT and CDR2 SNEGSKA (reference sequence). The CDR3 DNA reads TGCAGTGCACGGCAGCGGGGAATCCGGGATACGCAGTATTTT. It encodes CSARQRGIRDTQYF.

This chain uses TRBV4-1 with TRBJ2-1, with TRBD2 identical over 11 bases. J gave up 4 bases and V 4 bases, and 3 bases lay outside the gene matches. The CDR3 covers 15 residues. Germline CDR1 and CDR2: MGHRA and YSYEKL. The CDR3 sequence is CASSRGLAEYNEQFF. The DNA for the CDR3 is TGCGCCAGCAGCCGGGGACTAGCGGAGTACAATGAGCAGTTCTTC.

This clonotype has a handful of counts. This chain links TRBV29-1 with TRBJ2-6; D remains ambiguous. Trimming left V 2 bases short and J 0 bases short, with 11 bases between. The germline V gene has CDR1 SQVTM and CDR2 ANQGSEA. The CDR3 length is 16 residues. Here the CDR3 DNA reads TGCAGCGTTGAAATAGGGCGGCCCTCTGGGGCCAACGTCCTGACTTTC. Amino acids: CSVEIGRPSGANVLTF.

The V and J genes are TRBV4-1 and TRBJ2-7; D possibly corresponds to TRBD1 (6 bases). This CDR3 spans 16 amino acids. The germline gives CDR1 MGHRA, CDR2 YSYEKL. V was clipped by 3 bases and J by 3 bases, with 18 bases between them. The CDR3 sequence is CASSQPQGLGVYEQYF. The CDR3 DNA is TGCGCCAGCAGCCAGCCTCAGGGGTTAGGCGTCTACGAGCAGTACTTC.

As concerns this clonotype: An end of the junction does not agree with germline; a read error may underlie this. The DNA of the CDR3 is TGTACCAGCAGCTCAGCAGGCGATTCCTACGAGCAGTACTTC. Protein: CTSSSAGDSYEQYF. The J gene is TRBJ2-1, the V gene TRBV5-6, with D unresolved. The J call may be incorrect, as the DNA end agrees better with TRBJ2-7. The CDR3 is 14 residues long. Germline CDR1 SGHDT, CDR2 YYEEEE.

V gene TRBV20-1 combines with J gene TRBJ1-2; unclear D gene. The V end was cut by 0 bases, the J end by 4 bases, with 12 bases between. The CDR3 totals 14 residues. Germline CDR1 is DFQATT and CDR2 is SNEGSKA (reference sequence). The CDR3 DNA is TGCAGTGCTAGAGAGGGGTTAACCCTCTATGGCTACACCTTC. Protein: CSAREGLTLYGYTF.

V and J are TRBV20-1 and TRBJ2-7; D possibly matches TRBD1 or TRBD2 (5 bases each). This CDR3 region has 14 residues. V was pared by 1 base and J by 3 bases, with 13 bases between. Germline CDR1 and CDR2: DFQATT and SNEGSKA (reference sequence). The CDR3 DNA sequence: TGCAGTGCTAGAGTTGGCAGGGACCTCTACGAGCAGTACTTC. Its translation is CSARVGRDLYEQYF.

The V call is TRBV5-1, the J call TRBJ1-1; 7 bases agree with TRBD1. The germline V gene encodes CDR1 SGHRS and CDR2 YFSETQ. CDR3 length: 14 amino acids. V was pared by 4 bases and J by 3 bases, with 6 bases of the junction left unmatched. CDR3 DNA: TGCGCCAGCAGCGGGGGACAGAAATACACTGAAGCTTTCTTT. It encodes CASSGGQKYTEAFF.

This clonotype was observed a handful of times. The CDR3 DNA reads TGTGCCAGCAGTTCAAGACAGGGGTGGGAGACCCAGTACTTC. Encoded protein: CASSSRQGWETQYF. The chain links TRBV28 to TRBJ2-5; TRBD1 matches at 8 bases. The germline CDR1 and CDR2 sequences are MDHEN and SYDVKM. V was pared by 4 bases and J by 5 bases, with 6 bases of the junction left unmatched. The CDR3 is 14 amino acids.